This record looks at one T cell receptor (beta chain) sequence and its context. Original data processing: It was from reference gene primer amplification that nucleated cell counts were estimated. Only in-frame clones appear in the TCRdb table, and some are missing; sequencing was by immunoSEQ multiplex PCR. V, J and clone size derive from that table, while D and trimming were established from the DNA sequence. The sample consists of fewer than 250,000 clones, roughly 85% of them appearing once. This sample stems from a study of blood T cell repertoires in COVID-19. In the study overall: T cells, B-cell-depleted T cells, or PBMCs supplied cDNA or gDNA.

V was clipped by 5 bases and J by 0 bases; unmatched bases: 4. The CDR3 is made up of 15 amino acids. Germline lookup yields CDR1 SGHVS and CDR2 FNYEAQ. This clonotype was sampled from a middle-aged woman with acute COVID-19. Sequenced sample: PBMCs or T cells enriched from blood (not recorded which). This chain links TRBV7-6 with TRBJ2-1; 7 bases are shared with TRBD2. CDR3 DNA: TGTGCCAGCAGCGCAGCGGGGAACTCCTACAATGAGCAGTTCTTC. Protein: CASSAAGNSYNEQFF.